This entry lists 20 T cell receptor beta chains sequenced from one sample in a study of cytomegalovirus exposure and HLA in healthy donors. Some clones are missing from TCRdb's copy, which holds only in-frame ones; the method was immunoSEQ multiplex PCR. The sample records 140,000 to 150,000 clones, about 91% being singletons. The sequencing input was PBMCs. The receptor source for this set is a young man in good health and CMV-seropositive.

V usage is TRBV29-1 and J usage is TRBJ2-5; 7 bases map to TRBD2. Germline assignment: CDR1 SQVTM and CDR2 ANQGSEA. The CDR3 runs 12 residues. V trimming: 4 bases; J trimming: 5 bases; junction bases outside the gene matches: 4. The CDR3 here is CSVANSGETQYF. The CDR3 DNA is TGCAGCGTTGCCAATAGCGGGGAGACCCAGTACTTC.

This chain links TRBV5-4 with TRBJ1-3, with D possibly TRBD1 on 6 matching bases. The CDR3 contains 13 residues. V gave up 4 bases and J gave up 7 bases, with 12 bases separating them. Per the germline V gene, CDR1 is SGHNT and CDR2 is YYREEE (reference sequence). CDR3 loop: CASSRNRANTIYF. DNA of the CDR3: TGTGCCAGCAGCCGGAACAGGGCTAACACCATATATTTT.

Here the CDR3 DNA reads TGTGCCAGCAGCTTGAGTCGGGGTGATCGAGCTTTCTTT. Encoded protein: CASSLSRGDRAFF. V gene TRBV5-4 combines with J gene TRBJ1-1, with D unclear. CDR1 and CDR2 from the germline V gene are SGHNT and YYREEE (reference sequence). The CDR3 length is 13 residues. V was clipped by 1 base and J by 10 bases, with 14 bases between them.

V is TRBV7-8 and J is TRBJ2-7; possibly TRBD2 for D (5 bases). The CDR3 runs 12 residues. V lost 5 bases to trimming and J lost 6 bases, with 11 bases between them. Germline V gene sequence: CDR1 SGHVS, CDR2 FQNEAQ. As DNA, the CDR3 is TGTGCCAGCAGCCGAACTAGTGGCGAGCAGTACTTC. This sequence encodes CASSRTSGEQYF.

The chain carries TRBV15 and TRBJ1-1; TRBD1 matches at 8 bases. V dropped 5 bases and J dropped 2; count of bases not matched to a gene: 7. The CDR3 loop spans 15 amino acids. Germline-derived CDR1 and CDR2 are LNHNV and YYDKDF (reference sequence). The CDR3 sequence is CATSSRTGINTEAFF. DNA of the CDR3: TGTGCCACCAGCTCCCGGACAGGGATAAACACTGAAGCTTTCTTT.

V usage is TRBV6-1 and J usage is TRBJ2-3; 12 bases match TRBD2. The germline CDR1 and CDR2 sequences are MNHNS and SASEGT. V trimming: 6 bases; J trimming: 2 bases; junction bases outside the gene matches: 3. The CDR3 is made up of 15 amino acids. The CDR3 sequence: CASRGLAGTTDTQYF. CDR3 nucleotides: TGTGCCAGCAGAGGACTAGCGGGGACCACAGATACGCAGTATTTT.

This clone occurred a few times. The J gene is TRBJ1-5, the V gene TRBV18; TRBD1 matches at 9 bases. V shed 6 bases and J 7 bases; nucleotides not matched to a gene: 10. The germline CDR1 and CDR2 sequences are KGHSH and LQKENI. This CDR3 has 15 residues. The CDR3 DNA reads TGTGCCAGCTCCAGCCGGACAGGGGACAGGCAGCCCCAGCATTTT. Protein product: CASSSRTGDRQPQHF.

The chain recombines TRBV6-6 with TRBJ1-4, with no clear D. The CDR3 is 15 residues long. Trimming removed 5 bases from V and 5 bases from J, with 15 bases in between. Per the germline V gene, CDR1 is MNHNY and CDR2 is SVGAGI (reference sequence). The CDR3: CASSAAGVQNEKLFF. The CDR3 nucleotides read TGTGCCAGCAGTGCTGCCGGGGTTCAGAATGAAAAACTGTTTTTT.

This chain joins TRBV30 and TRBJ1-5, with 10 positions matching TRBD1. The length of the CDR3 is 15 residues. Germline lookup yields CDR1 GTSNPN and CDR2 SVGIG (reference sequence). J gave up 6 bases and V 4 bases, and 9 bases lay outside the gene matches. The CDR3 DNA reads as TGTGCCTGGACCAAGACAGGGGGCTTAAGTCAGCCCCAGCATTTT. This sequence encodes CAWTKTGGLSQPQHF. The full variable domain, completed using reference TRBV30 and TRBJ1-5, is SQTIHQWPATLVQPVGSPLSLECTVEGTSNPNLYWYRQAAGRGLQLLFYSVGIGQISSEVPQNLSASRPQDRQFILSSKKLLLSDSGFYLCAWTKTGGLSQPQHFGDGTRLSIL.

The chain's CDR3 is CASSVGQGLGEQYF. The CDR3 DNA reads as TGTGCCAGCAGCGTGGGACAGGGGTTAGGGGAGCAGTACTTC. This rearrangement joins TRBV9 to TRBJ2-7, with 10 positions matching TRBD1. The CDR3 totals 14 residues. Germline V gene sequence: CDR1 SGDLS, CDR2 YYNGEE. The V and J ends lost 2 bases and 7 bases, in that order; junction bases with no gene match: 6.

The rearrangement uses TRBV6-5 and TRBJ1-2, with 7 bases lining up with TRBD1. V lost 0 bases, J lost 8 bases, and 3 bases stayed unmatched. Germline CDR1 MNHEY, CDR2 SVGAGI. There are 13 residues in the CDR3. The chain's CDR3 is CASSYSTGRGYTF. The CDR3, as DNA: TGTGCCAGCAGTTACTCGACAGGGAGGGGCTACACCTTC.

In its sample, this clone was seen once. J is TRBJ2-3 and V is TRBV10-2; 8 nucleotides agree with TRBD2. Germline V gene data show CDR1 as WSHSY and CDR2 as SAAADI. The CDR3 covers 15 residues. The trim removed 6 bases at V and 0 bases at J, leaving 5 bases unmatched. CDR3 sequence reads: CASRALAASTDTQYF. The CDR3 DNA sequence: TGCGCCAGCAGAGCACTAGCGGCTAGCACAGATACGCAGTATTTT.

The rearrangement joins TRBV30 to TRBJ2-3; D remains unclear. From germline, CDR1 is GTSNPN and CDR2 SVGIG (reference sequence). This CDR3 contains 13 residues. V lost 4 bases and J 3 bases, leaving 11 bases between the germline ends. The CDR3 spells CAWNPAGTDTQYF. In nucleotides, the CDR3 is TGTGCCTGGAACCCAGCCGGGACAGATACGCAGTATTTT.

The chain couples TRBV10-1 to TRBJ1-6; maybe TRBD1 (6 bases). This CDR3 is 15 amino acids long. Trimming shortened V by 8 bases and J by 0 bases, and 11 bases separated the two germline ends. Per germline, CDR1 WNHNN and CDR2 SYGVQD (reference sequence). CDR3 protein: CASCRGSSYNSPLHF. DNA of the CDR3: TGCGCCAGCTGCAGGGGCAGCTCCTATAATTCACCCCTCCACTTT.

The V and J genes are TRBV11-3 and TRBJ2-1, with 8 bases lining up with TRBD2. From germline, CDR1 is SGHNT and CDR2 YENEEA. The trim removed 1 base at V and 4 bases at J, leaving 6 bases unmatched. The CDR3 spans 16 residues. The CDR3 sequence is CASSLGSGAGYNEQFF. CDR3 nucleotide sequence: TGTGCCAGCAGCTTAGGTAGCGGGGCTGGGTACAATGAGCAGTTCTTC.

This clone was counted a single time. This chain joins TRBV28 and TRBJ1-2, with D tentatively TRBD1 (5 bases). The CDR3 loop spans 16 amino acids. Per the germline V gene, CDR1 is MDHEN and CDR2 is SYDVKM. V lost 2 bases to trimming and J lost 3 bases, with 16 bases between them. The CDR3 region is CASSLAIGGDYYGYTF. In DNA, the CDR3 is TGTGCCAGCAGTTTAGCCATTGGGGGGGACTACTATGGCTACACCTTC.

This clone turned up a few times. This chain links TRBV10-3 with TRBJ1-2; D gene ambiguous. Germline V gives CDR1 ENHRY, CDR2 SYGVKD. The CDR3 is 13 residues long. Trimming took 4 bases from V and 0 from J, leaving 6 bases between them. CDR3 loop: CAISATSNYGYTF. Here the CDR3 DNA reads TGTGCCATCAGTGCCACTTCTAACTATGGCTACACCTTC.

The chain couples TRBV5-4 to TRBJ2-3, with TRBD1 as a possible D gene (5 bases). The CDR3 runs 15 residues. The germline V and J ends were trimmed by 3 bases and 0 bases, with 11 bases remaining between them. Germline CDR1 and CDR2: SGHNT and YYREEE (reference sequence). CDR3: CASSSRQTSTDTQYF. CDR3 DNA sequence: TGTGCCAGCAGCTCTCGACAGACTAGCACAGATACGCAGTATTTT.

The genes are TRBV7-8 and TRBJ1-5; a possible D gene is TRBD1 (5 bases). Trimming shortened V by 1 base and J by 5 bases, and 12 bases separated the two germline ends. The germline V gene has CDR1 SGHVS and CDR2 FQNEAQ. The CDR3 totals 15 residues. DNA of the CDR3: TGTGCCAGCAGCTTAGGGACACCGGGTGATCAGCCCCAGCATTTT. Translating gives CASSLGTPGDQPQHF.

This clone was found a few times. The CDR3 loop reads CASSGDRLHNYGYTF. The CDR3 DNA reads as TGTGCCAGCAGTGGGGACAGACTACATAACTATGGCTACACCTTC. The chain has TRBV6-6 and TRBJ1-2; TRBD1 matches at 7 bases. This CDR3 has 15 residues. Germline loops: CDR1 MNHNY, CDR2 SVGAGI (reference sequence). The V segment lost 5 bases and the J segment 1 base; nucleotides outside the gene matches: 7.